These 26 T cell receptor beta chains were sequenced from one sample in a study of graft-versus-host responses after intestinal transplantation. Their target antigens are unknown. The method was immunoSEQ multiplex PCR; TCRdb's version includes in-frame clones alone and lacks a portion of them. The sample has about 120,000 clones; approximately 95% are singletons. Sequencing was performed on unstimulated CD8+ T cells sorted from spleen or lymph node cells, taken before intestinal transplant. Receptors originate from a human donor who received an intestinal transplant.

Written as DNA, the CDR3 is TGTGCCAGCAGCGACGCTGGACAGAGACGCTATGGCTACACCTTC. Encoded protein: CASSDAGQRRYGYTF. V usage is TRBV5-6 and J usage is TRBJ1-2; the D gene is possibly TRBD1 (6 bases). Germline V gene sequence: CDR1 SGHDT, CDR2 YYEEEE. The CDR3 totals 15 residues. Trimming took 4 bases from V and 4 from J, leaving 17 bases between them.

V and J are TRBV27 and TRBJ1-1; D remains ambiguous. The V and J ends lost 3 bases and 5 bases respectively, with 10 bases between them. The CDR3 is 13 amino acids. The germline V gene encodes CDR1 MNHEY and CDR2 SMNVEV (reference sequence). In DNA, the CDR3 is TGTGCCAGCAGTTTGTCGAGGGCGACTGAAGCTTTCTTT. It specifies CASSLSRATEAFF.

V is TRBV4-3 and J is TRBJ2-7; D not certain. This CDR3 region has 14 residues. Trimming left V 5 bases short and J 0 bases short, with 11 bases between. The germline gives CDR1 LGHNA, CDR2 YSLEER. CDR3 loop: CASSKGPSSYEQYF. In DNA, the CDR3 is TGCGCCAGCAGCAAAGGGCCTAGCTCCTACGAGCAGTACTTC.

This rearrangement joins TRBV28 to TRBJ2-1; D not resolved. V lost 3 bases and J 8 bases, leaving 11 bases between the germline ends. There are 13 residues in the CDR3. Germline V gives CDR1 MDHEN, CDR2 SYDVKM. Here the CDR3 DNA reads TGTGCCAGCAGTTTGTACTCCGAGGATGAGCAGTTCTTC. It translates to CASSLYSEDEQFF.

The chain joins TRBV12-5 to TRBJ2-7; perhaps TRBD2 as D (6 bases). This CDR3 has 12 amino acids. Germline CDR1 reads LGHNT; CDR2 reads FRNRAP. Trimming removed 5 bases at V and 7 bases at J, with 12 bases between. CDR3 DNA: TGTGCTAGTGGTCCCGGGACTGGGGAGCAGTACTTC. The encoded protein is CASGPGTGEQYF.

The chain recombines TRBV6-1 with TRBJ2-3; D ambiguous. Trimming removed 3 bases at V and 9 bases at J, with 10 bases between. Germline V gives CDR1 MNHNS, CDR2 SASEGT. This CDR3 region has 12 residues. Written as DNA, the CDR3 is TGTGCCAGCAGTGATCTTGCGGTAACGCAGTATTTT. Its protein product is CASSDLAVTQYF.

The chain is built from TRBV11-2 and TRBJ2-1; D remains ambiguous. Trimming removed 3 bases from V and 6 bases from J, with 6 bases in between. Germline V gene data show CDR1 as SGHAT and CDR2 as FQNNGV. The CDR3 contains 12 residues. The CDR3 nucleotides are TGTGCCAGCAGCTTCAGGCTCAATGAGCAGTTCTTC. This encodes CASSFRLNEQFF.

This clone came up a few times. This CDR3 is CASSQDRGDTQYF. Here the CDR3 DNA reads TGCGCCAGCAGCCAAGATCGGGGAGATACGCAGTATTTT. The gene calls are TRBV4-3 and TRBJ2-3; perhaps TRBD2 as D (5 bases). Trimming left V 0 bases short and J 5 bases short, with 6 bases between. CDR1 is LGHNA and CDR2 is YSLEER in the germline V gene. There are 13 residues in the CDR3.

The V gene is TRBV5-4, the J gene TRBJ1-1; D remains ambiguous. This CDR3 has 14 amino acids. Trimming removed 2 bases from V and 1 base from J, with 9 bases in between. Germline CDR1 is SGHNT and CDR2 is YYREEE (reference sequence). The CDR3 nucleotides read TGTGCCAGCAGCTTCGGCTTTACGAACACTGAAGCTTTCTTT. This translates into CASSFGFTNTEAFF.

The genes are TRBV6-1 and TRBJ2-5, with D unresolved. The V gene's germline CDR1 is MNHNS and CDR2 SASEGT. V shed 1 base and J shed 1 base, with 4 bases lying between them. The CDR3 length is 13 residues. The CDR3 sequence is CASSEGFQETQYF. As DNA, the CDR3 is TGTGCCAGCAGTGAAGGATTCCAAGAGACCCAGTACTTC.

This clone was observed once. This chain links TRBV29-1 with TRBJ1-2, with 9 bases identical to TRBD1. This CDR3 has 12 amino acids. The germline V gene has CDR1 SQVTM and CDR2 ANQGSEA. Trimming took 3 bases from V and 6 from J; bases not matched to a gene: 2. The CDR3 bases are TGCAGCGTTGAGGGACAGGGCCATGGCTACACCTTC. This codes for CSVEGQGHGYTF.

The V gene is TRBV6-1, the J gene TRBJ2-2; 12 bases agree with TRBD2. The V gene's germline CDR1 is MNHNS and CDR2 SASEGT. CDR3 size: 20 residues. V shed 2 bases, J shed 2 bases, and the junction held 12 bases outside the gene matches. The CDR3 sequence is CASSERWTSGIPRNTGELFF. CDR3 DNA sequence: TGTGCCAGCAGTGAAAGGTGGACTAGCGGGATTCCCCGAAACACCGGGGAGCTGTTTTTT.

The chain carries TRBV6-5 and TRBJ2-7, with 7 bases identical to TRBD2. CDR1 is MNHEY, CDR2 SVGAGI, per germline. V shed 5 bases and J 5 bases; nucleotides not matched to a gene: 9. CDR3 size: 14 residues. CDR3 region: CASSIFGGDHEQYF. CDR3 coding DNA: TGTGCCAGCAGTATCTTTGGGGGGGACCACGAGCAGTACTTC.

This chain links TRBV27 with TRBJ2-7; 8 bases line up with TRBD2. In germline, CDR1 is MNHEY, CDR2 SMNVEV (reference sequence). The CDR3 contains 15 residues. The V segment lost 3 bases and the J segment 4 bases; nucleotides outside the gene matches: 8. The CDR3 loop is CASSLKRELIYEQYF. In DNA, the CDR3 is TGTGCCAGCAGTTTGAAGCGGGAGTTAATTTACGAGCAGTACTTC.

This clone was recorded only once. The chain recombines TRBV27 with TRBJ2-5, with a weak D call TRBD1 (6 bases). There are 17 residues in the CDR3. Germline values: CDR1 MNHEY, CDR2 SMNVEV (reference sequence). Trimming shortened V by 2 bases and J by 4 bases, and 20 bases separated the two germline ends. CDR3 protein: CASSLTGTNLLGETQYF. CDR3 coding DNA: TGTGCCAGCAGTTTAACCGGGACAAACCTACTGGGAGAGACCCAGTACTTC.

This clone was recorded once. This chain links TRBV6-5 with TRBJ2-7, with TRBD2 identical over 8 bases. The length of the CDR3 is 15 residues. CDR1 is MNHEY and CDR2 is SVGAGI in the germline V gene. V was pared by 3 bases and J by 0 bases, with 4 bases of the junction left unmatched. Here the CDR3 DNA reads TGTGCCAGCAGTTATTCTAGCGGGCCCTCCTACGAGCAGTACTTC. It specifies CASSYSSGPSYEQYF.

The chain has TRBV28 and TRBJ2-2; 9 bases are a match to TRBD1. Germline CDR1 is MDHEN and CDR2 is SYDVKM. V shed 5 bases and J 6 bases; nucleotides not matched to a gene: 10. The CDR3 is 16 amino acids. CDR3 nucleotides: TGTGCCAGCAGTCCTCACAGGGGGCCCCAGGCCGGGGAGCTGTTTTTT. Protein product: CASSPHRGPQAGELFF.

This chain connects TRBV4-1 to TRBJ1-5; TRBD1 matches 9 bases. The CDR3 has 15 amino acids. With V trimmed by 2 bases and J by 7 bases, 6 bases remained unmatched. The germline V gene has CDR1 MGHRA and CDR2 YSYEKL. This CDR3 is CASSQSTGGSQPQHF. CDR3 sequence (DNA): TGCGCCAGCAGCCAATCTACAGGGGGCAGCCAGCCCCAGCATTTT.

The chain carries TRBV30 and TRBJ2-6, with 7 nucleotides matching TRBD1. J was trimmed by 4 bases and V by 0 bases; bases with no gene match: 6. This CDR3 has 16 residues. The germline V gene has CDR1 GTSNPN and CDR2 SVGIG (reference sequence). The CDR3 sequence is CAWSVSTGLGANVLTF. The CDR3 nucleotides are TGTGCCTGGAGTGTTTCGACAGGGTTAGGGGCCAACGTCCTGACTTTC.

The chain has TRBV13 and TRBJ2-7; D is unresolved. Germline assignment: CDR1 PRHDT and CDR2 FYEKMQ (reference sequence). The V end lost 0 bases, the J end lost 4 bases, and 13 bases lay between the germline ends. The CDR3 length is 15 residues. CDR3 DNA: TGTGCCAGCAGCTTAGGATACGAGCGAGATTACGAGCAGTACTTC. Protein sequence: CASSLGYERDYEQYF.

The gene calls are TRBV18 and TRBJ1-1; D unclear. This CDR3 is built from 14 residues. Germline V gives CDR1 KGHSH, CDR2 LQKENI. Trimming cost V 0 bases and J 1 base, with 6 bases left between them. Written as DNA, the CDR3 is TGTGCCAGCTCACCACCGCGGACGAACACTGAAGCTTTCTTT. This encodes CASSPPRTNTEAFF.

The sample holds one count of this clone. The rearrangement links TRBV27 to TRBJ2-3; 7 bases match TRBD1. The J segment lost 4 bases and the V segment lost 5 bases, leaving 12 bases of the junction unmatched. Germline loops: CDR1 MNHEY, CDR2 SMNVEV (reference sequence). The CDR3 runs to 16 residues. CDR3 DNA sequence: TGTGCCAGCAGTCCCGGTCAGGGGGAGATAGCAGATACGCAGTATTTT. It yields the protein CASSPGQGEIADTQYF.

CDR3 coding DNA: TGTGCCAGCAGCTTGGAAAGACAGGGAACTGAAGCTTTCTTT. The encoded protein is CASSLERQGTEAFF. This rearrangement joins TRBV5-6 to TRBJ1-1; 7 positions match TRBD1. V shed 0 bases, J shed 5 bases, and the junction held 4 bases outside the gene matches. CDR3 length: 14 amino acids. The germline V gene encodes CDR1 SGHDT and CDR2 YYEEEE.

This clone has a handful of counts. The chain employs TRBV11-2 and TRBJ1-1, with TRBD1 matching 7 bases. The length of the CDR3 is 18 residues. CDR1 is SGHAT and CDR2 is FQNNGV in the germline V gene. Trimming cost V 0 bases and J 4 bases; bases outside gene matches: 14. The CDR3 reads CASSLDNRDSKEATEAFF. In DNA, the CDR3 is TGTGCCAGCAGCTTAGATAACCGGGACAGTAAAGAGGCCACTGAAGCTTTCTTT.

This chain links TRBV4-1 with TRBJ2-1; 7 nucleotides match TRBD1. The CDR3 loop spans 16 amino acids. Per the germline V gene, CDR1 is MGHRA and CDR2 is YSYEKL. V gave up 4 bases and J gave up 6 bases; unmatched junction bases: 12. CDR3 loop: CASSLGGRGMGNEQFF. The CDR3 DNA sequence: TGCGCCAGCAGCCTTGGGGGCAGGGGGATGGGCAATGAGCAGTTCTTC.

This clone showed up just a few times. The genes are TRBV28 and TRBJ2-7, with D maybe TRBD2 (7 bases). V dropped 9 bases and J dropped 0 bases, with 12 bases sitting between them. This CDR3 has 13 amino acids. The germline V gene encodes CDR1 MDHEN and CDR2 SYDVKM. CDR3 sequence: CASGGGPSYEQYF. CDR3 sequence (DNA): TGTGCCAGTGGGGGGGGGCCCTCCTACGAGCAGTACTTC.